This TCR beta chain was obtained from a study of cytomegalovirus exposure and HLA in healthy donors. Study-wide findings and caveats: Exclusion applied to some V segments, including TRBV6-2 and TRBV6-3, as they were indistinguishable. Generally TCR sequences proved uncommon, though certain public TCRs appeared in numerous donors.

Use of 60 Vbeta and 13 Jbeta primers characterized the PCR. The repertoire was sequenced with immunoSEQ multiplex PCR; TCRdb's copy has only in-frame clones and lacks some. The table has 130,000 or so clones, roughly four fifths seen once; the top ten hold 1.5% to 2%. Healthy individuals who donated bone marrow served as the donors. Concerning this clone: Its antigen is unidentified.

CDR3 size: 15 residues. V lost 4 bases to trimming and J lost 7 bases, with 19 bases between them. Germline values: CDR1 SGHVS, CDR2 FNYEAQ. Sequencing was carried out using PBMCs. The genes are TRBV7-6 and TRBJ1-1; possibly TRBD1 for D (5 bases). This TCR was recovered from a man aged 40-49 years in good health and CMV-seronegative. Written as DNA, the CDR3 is TGTGCCAGCAGCTCCCGTGCAGGGAGGGTCTATGAAGCTTTCTTT. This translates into CASSSRAGRVYEAFF. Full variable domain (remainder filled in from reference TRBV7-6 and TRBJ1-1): GAGVSQSPRYKVTKRGQDVALRCDPISGHVSLYWYRQALGQGPEFLTYFNYEAQQDKSGLPNDRFSAERPEGSISTLTIQRTEQRDSAMYRCASSSRAGRVYEAFFGQGTRLTVV.